This T cell receptor (beta chain) was identified during a study of control samples from healthy donors and cancer patients. CDR3 length equals 14 residues. J gave up 14 bases and V 4 bases, and 11 bases lay outside the gene matches. Germline V CDR1 and CDR2: MNHNY, SVGAGI (reference sequence). Clones were read by immunoSEQ multiplex PCR, and TCRdb kept only the in-frame ones, dropping some. The sample contains around 200,000 clones, just under 95% of which appear only once. The sequence was collected from a man aged 50 to 59 in good health. The sample comprised blood. V and J are TRBV6-6 and TRBJ1-6, with 7 bases matching TRBD1. The CDR3: CASSSQTQGRSLHF. CDR3 DNA: TGTGCCAGCAGTTCGCAAACACAGGGGAGGTCCCTCCACTTT.